The rows below give T cell receptor beta chains drawn from one sample of a study of T-cell memory formation after mild COVID-19. From the 5' RACE reads, TCRdb called clonotypes with MiXCR, one entry per CDR3 protein. The sample gives tens of thousands of distinct CDR3 sequences, roughly 13% of which show up once; less than 45% is in the top ten. Sequenced sample: PBMCs or a T cell subset sorted from them (not recorded which). Every receptor here comes from a man between 18 and 29 years old who had mild COVID-19 (a few samples of this study predate the infection). Cell type and time point are not known. CDR3s include the opening cysteine and the closing phenylalanine or tryptophan. The D gene is left open where the match is weak. The size field is filled for only some rows; it gives once, few, many or a size class.

D: .
J: TRBJ2-3
length: 16
V: TRBV9
size: .
DNA: TGTGCCAGCAGCGTAAGGTCGGGGGAGCCCACAGATACGCAGTATTTT
CDR3: CASSVRSGEPTDTQYF

D: TRBD1
J: TRBJ2-5
length: 15
V: TRBV5-1
size: many
DNA: TGCGCCAGCAGCGGGGGGACAGGAACGTTGGAGACCCAGTACTTC
CDR3: CASSGGTGTLETQYF

D: TRBD2
J: TRBJ2-5
length: 14
V: TRBV19
size: .
DNA: TGTGCCAGTAGTAAGTCTAGCGGAGAAGAGACCCAGTACTTC
CDR3: CASSKSSGEETQYF

D: .
J: TRBJ1-1
length: 15
V: TRBV6-2/TRBV6-3
size: .
DNA: TGTGCCAGCACCCAGGTGGGGGCTGGGAGCACTGAAGCTTTCTTT
CDR3: CASTQVGAGSTEAFF

D: .
J: TRBJ2-1
length: 13
V: TRBV4-1
size: .
DNA: TGCGCCAGCAGCCTCCAGAGAGGCCATGAGCAGTTCTTC
CDR3: CASSLQRGHEQFF

D: .
J: TRBJ2-3
length: 14
V: TRBV7-3
size: .
DNA: TGTGCCAGCAGCTTACTTGCGGGTACAGATACGCAGTATTTT
CDR3: CASSLLAGTDTQYF

D: .
J: TRBJ1-1
length: 15
V: TRBV4-1
size: few
DNA: TGCGCCAGCAGCCAAGTAGGAGGGGCAGGGACTGAAGCTTTCTTT
CDR3: CASSQVGGAGTEAFF

D: .
J: TRBJ1-2
length: 15
V: TRBV6-5
size: few
DNA: TGTGCCAGCAGTGTTTCGTCGGCCGCCGTCTATGGCTACACCTTC
CDR3: CASSVSSAAVYGYTF

D: TRBD1
J: TRBJ1-2
length: 15
V: TRBV5-1
size: few
DNA: TGCGCCAGCAGCTCCCGGACAGGGGGTGACTATGGCTACACCTTC
CDR3: CASSSRTGGDYGYTF

D: .
J: TRBJ1-3
length: 11
V: TRBV11-2
size: few
DNA: TGTGCCAGCAACAAAGGAAACACCATATATTTT
CDR3: CASNKGNTIYF

D: .
J: TRBJ2-2
length: 15
V: TRBV7-3
size: many
DNA: TGTGCCAGCAGCTCGGGACTGTCGAACACCGGGGAGCTGTTTTTT
CDR3: CASSSGLSNTGELFF

D: TRBD1
J: TRBJ2-7
length: 14
V: TRBV4-1
size: few
DNA: TGCGCCAGCAGCCCCGCGACAGGGGCCCACGAGCAGTACTTC
CDR3: CASSPATGAHEQYF

D: .
J: TRBJ1-6
length: 12
V: TRBV20-1
size: few
DNA: TGCAGTGCTAGTCGGGAGGGTTCACCCCTCCACTTT
CDR3: CSASREGSPLHF

D: TRBD1
J: TRBJ2-7
length: 15
V: TRBV15
size: few
DNA: TGTGCCACCCGGACAGGGAGATCTACTCCCTACGAGCAGTACTTC
CDR3: CATRTGRSTPYEQYF

D: .
J: TRBJ1-2
length: 17
V: TRBV7-2
size: .
DNA: TGTGCCAGCAGCCTTCCCTCCTCGGGGTATATTAACTATGGCTACACCTTC
CDR3: CASSLPSSGYINYGYTF

D: TRBD1
J: TRBJ2-3
length: 14
V: TRBV6-6
size: .
DNA: TGTGCCAGCAGCTGGGGACAGATCACAGATACGCAGTATTTT
CDR3: CASSWGQITDTQYF

D: .
J: TRBJ2-2
length: 15
V: TRBV5-1
size: many
DNA: TGCGCCAGCAGCTTGGCCGGGTTCAACACCGGGGAGCTGTTTTTT
CDR3: CASSLAGFNTGELFF

D: TRBD1
J: TRBJ2-1
length: 15
V: TRBV12-3/TRBV12-4
size: .
DNA: TGTGCCAGCAGTGCGACAGGGGGGGCCTACAATGAGCAGTTCTTC
CDR3: CASSATGGAYNEQFF

D: .
J: TRBJ2-1
length: 15
V: TRBV7-9
size: .
DNA: TGTGCCAGCAGCCCCGGGCCACGTCTCGTTAATGAGCAGTTCTTC
CDR3: CASSPGPRLVNEQFF

D: .
J: TRBJ1-1
length: 14
V: TRBV6-4
size: few
DNA: TGTGCCAGCAGTGACGTCGGGAGGAGGTATGAAGCTTTCTTT
CDR3: CASSDVGRRYEAFF

D: .
J: TRBJ2-1
length: 14
V: TRBV9
size: few
DNA: TGTGCCAGCAGCGTAGTAGGGGGGCCTAGCGAGCAGTTCTTC
CDR3: CASSVVGGPSEQFF

D: .
J: TRBJ1-1
length: 15
V: TRBV7-9
size: .
DNA: TGTGCCAGCAGCTTGAGTCAGGGGTTTAACACTGAAGCTTTCTTT
CDR3: CASSLSQGFNTEAFF

D: TRBD2
J: TRBJ2-1
length: 12
V: TRBV7-3
size: .
DNA: TGTGCCAGCAGCTCTGGGGGGGGTGAGCAGTTCTTC
CDR3: CASSSGGGEQFF

D: .
J: TRBJ2-5
length: 13
V: TRBV4-3
size: few
DNA: TGCGCCAGCAGCCAAGATTCGGGGGAGACCCAGTACTTC
CDR3: CASSQDSGETQYF

D: .
J: TRBJ1-2
length: 13
V: TRBV10-2
size: few
DNA: TGCGCCAGCAGTGAAGAACAGATATATGGCTACACCTTC
CDR3: CASSEEQIYGYTF

D: .
J: TRBJ2-7
length: 14
V: TRBV4-1
size: few
DNA: TGCGCCAGCGCCGCCGTCGGGGCGGCCTACGAGCAGTACTTC
CDR3: CASAAVGAAYEQYF

D: .
J: TRBJ2-3
length: 15
V: TRBV5-1
size: few
DNA: TGCGCCAGCAGCTTGGAGGACGGATACACAGATACGCAGTATTTT
CDR3: CASSLEDGYTDTQYF

D: .
J: TRBJ1-6
length: 13
V: TRBV9
size: many
DNA: TGTGCCAGCAGCCCTCGGAGGGATTCACCCCTCCACTTT
CDR3: CASSPRRDSPLHF

D: TRBD2
J: TRBJ2-2
length: 16
V: TRBV10-3
size: few
DNA: TGTGCCATCAGTGAGTTTGCGGGGGGAAACACCGGGGAGCTGTTTTTT
CDR3: CAISEFAGGNTGELFF

D: .
J: TRBJ1-4
length: 13
V: TRBV4-1
size: .
DNA: TGCGCCAGCAGCCAAGTCGGGGGGGGAGAACTGTTTTTT
CDR3: CASSQVGGGELFF

D: TRBD1
J: TRBJ2-1
length: 15
V: TRBV11-2
size: few
DNA: TGTGCCAGCAGCGCGATACAGGGGAAGGAGCATGAGCAGTTCTTC
CDR3: CASSAIQGKEHEQFF

D: .
J: TRBJ2-1
length: 15
V: TRBV19
size: .
DNA: TGTGCCAGTACTGTCGGGTTTCCGTCCTACAATGAGCAGTTCTTC
CDR3: CASTVGFPSYNEQFF

D: .
J: TRBJ1-6
length: 17
V: TRBV9
size: few
DNA: TGTGCCAGCAGCGTTGCCGACGGGGGGGTTTTTCATTCACCCCTCCACTTT
CDR3: CASSVADGGVFHSPLHF

D: TRBD2
J: TRBJ2-3
length: 18
V: TRBV5-1
size: few
DNA: TGCGCCAGCAGAGAAGCCCCCGCCGGGACTAGTTTTGAAGATACGCAGTATTTT
CDR3: CASREAPAGTSFEDTQYF

D: .
J: TRBJ1-2
length: 13
V: TRBV27
size: .
DNA: TGTGCCAGCAGTTTAACTCCGTCTTATGGCTACACCTTC
CDR3: CASSLTPSYGYTF

D: .
J: TRBJ1-2
length: 16
V: TRBV6-6
size: .
DNA: TGTGCCAGCAGCCAGCCCGGTTGGGGGCAGGGGTATGGCTACACCTTC
CDR3: CASSQPGWGQGYGYTF

D: .
J: TRBJ2-7
length: 12
V: TRBV7-2
size: few
DNA: TGTGCCAGCAGCCCAGAGGGGTACGAGCAGTACTTC
CDR3: CASSPEGYEQYF

D: .
J: TRBJ2-1
length: 16
V: TRBV7-2
size: few
DNA: TGTGCCAGCAGCTCAATTGGCGGGGGCCGGAGAAATGAGCAGTTCTTC
CDR3: CASSSIGGGRRNEQFF

D: .
J: TRBJ1-2
length: 12
V: TRBV5-1
size: few
DNA: TGCGCCAGCAGTTCCGGAAGCTATGGCTACACCTTC
CDR3: CASSSGSYGYTF

D: .
J: TRBJ1-4
length: 17
V: TRBV4-3
size: once
DNA: TGCGCCAGCAGCCAAGATGTTCGGAGGGCAACTAATGAAAAACTGTTTTTT
CDR3: CASSQDVRRATNEKLFF

D: TRBD2
J: TRBJ2-7
length: 13
V: TRBV29-1
size: .
DNA: TGCAGCGTTGAAGATAGTCTAGCGGGTGAGCAGTACTTC
CDR3: CSVEDSLAGEQYF

D: .
J: TRBJ2-6
length: 19
V: TRBV7-9
size: .
DNA: TGTGCCAGCAGCTTATTTGGTCACGTATTGGGGCCTGGGGCCAACGTCCTGACTTTC
CDR3: CASSLFGHVLGPGANVLTF

D: TRBD2
J: TRBJ2-3
length: 15
V: TRBV7-9
size: .
DNA: TGTGCCAGCAGCTCACTAGCGGGGGAGACCGATACGCAGTATTTT
CDR3: CASSSLAGETDTQYF

D: .
J: TRBJ2-5
length: 14
V: TRBV18
size: .
DNA: TGTGCCAGCTCACCCCGACACTTAGAAGAGACCCAGTACTTC
CDR3: CASSPRHLEETQYF

D: .
J: TRBJ2-3
length: 14
V: TRBV9
size: .
DNA: TGTGCCAGCAGCGTAGACGGGGAACCAGATACGCAGTATTTT
CDR3: CASSVDGEPDTQYF

D: .
J: TRBJ2-7
length: 13
V: TRBV15
size: .
DNA: TGTGCCACCAGCAGAGTAAGGTCCTACGAGCAGTACTTC
CDR3: CATSRVRSYEQYF

D: TRBD1
J: TRBJ1-4
length: 14
V: TRBV7-9
size: .
DNA: TGTGCCAGCAGCAACCGGGACAGGGTTGAAAAACTGTTTTTT
CDR3: CASSNRDRVEKLFF

D: .
J: TRBJ2-5
length: 15
V: TRBV7-9
size: few
DNA: TGTGCCAGCAGCCAGGCCGACAGGTTCCAAGAGACCCAGTACTTC
CDR3: CASSQADRFQETQYF

D: TRBD1
J: TRBJ2-2
length: 13
V: TRBV11-2
size: many
DNA: TGTGCCAGCAGCGCAGGGGGAACCGGGGAGCTGTTTTTT
CDR3: CASSAGGTGELFF

D: .
J: TRBJ2-2
length: 15
V: TRBV4-2
size: .
DNA: TGTGCCAGCAGACGCACACAAGAGGGCGGCGGGGAGCTGTTTTTT
CDR3: CASRRTQEGGGELFF